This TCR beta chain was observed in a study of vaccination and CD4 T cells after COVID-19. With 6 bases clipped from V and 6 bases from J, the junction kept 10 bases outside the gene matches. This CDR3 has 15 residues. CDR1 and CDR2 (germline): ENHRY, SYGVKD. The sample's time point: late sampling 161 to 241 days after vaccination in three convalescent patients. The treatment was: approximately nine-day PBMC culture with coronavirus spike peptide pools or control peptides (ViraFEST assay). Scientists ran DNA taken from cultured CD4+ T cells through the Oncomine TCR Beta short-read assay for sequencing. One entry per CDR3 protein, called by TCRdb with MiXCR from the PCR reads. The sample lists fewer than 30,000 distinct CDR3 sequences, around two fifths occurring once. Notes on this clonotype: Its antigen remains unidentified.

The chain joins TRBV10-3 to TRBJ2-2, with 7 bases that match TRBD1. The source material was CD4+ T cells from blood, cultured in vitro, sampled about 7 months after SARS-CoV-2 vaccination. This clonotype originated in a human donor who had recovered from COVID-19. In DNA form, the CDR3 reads TGTGCCATCAGCTCCGGGACAGACGGGCCCGGGGAGCTGTTTTTT. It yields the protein CAISSGTDGPGELFF.